The source of this T cell receptor beta chain is a study of shared T cell receptors in the human thymus. Sequencing was performed with immunoSEQ multiplex PCR; in TCRdb, only in-frame clones are kept and a portion is missing. The top ten hold about 0.013% of the sample, which has almost 550,000 clones, 70% to 80% seen once. V gave up 6 bases and J gave up 6 bases, with 14 bases separating them. This CDR3 comprises 13 residues. CDR1 is SGHVS and CDR2 is FQNEAQ in the germline V gene. The same specimen was also included in a second study, on human thymus T cells.

This receptor was taken from a boy younger than two with a congenital heart defect. Source material: thymocytes. The chain combines TRBV7-8 with TRBJ1-2; possible D gene TRBD1, 5 bases. The CDR3 DNA reads TGTGCCAGCAGTTCCCTGGGAGGGGATGGCTACACCTTC. It specifies CASSSLGGDGYTF.